Included here is one T cell receptor (beta chain) sequence, with context. The V segment lost 0 bases and the J segment 5 bases; nucleotides outside the gene matches: 6. Germline V gene lookup returns CDR1 LNHNV and CDR2 YYDKDF (reference sequence). CDR3 size: 16 residues. This sample was included in a study of blood T cell repertoires in COVID-19. Whole-study context: COVID-19 samples collected from the United States, Italy and Spain covered acute and convalescent phases.

In the original workflow: Amplification from reference gene primers served as the basis for estimated nucleated cell counts. The table came from immunoSEQ multiplex PCR; TCRdb's copy has only in-frame clones and leaves some out. V, J and clone size derive from that table, while D and trimming were established from the DNA sequence. The sample shows some 210,000 clones, almost 85% of them seen only once. The source of this sequence is a middle-aged woman with acute or convalescent COVID-19. The V gene is TRBV15, the J gene TRBJ2-3; the match to TRBD1 covers 9 bases. Material: peripheral blood. The CDR3 coding sequence is TGTGCCACCAGCAGAGATGCGACAGGGGGTCAAGATACGCAGTATTTT. Translated, it gives CATSRDATGGQDTQYF.